The following is a TCR beta chain sequence with its context. Reanalyzing the 5' RACE reads, TCRdb keeps one entry per CDR3 protein, without DNA. Its listing shows about 380,000 distinct CDR3 sequences. The data stem from a study of T cells expressing NK-cell markers. The CDR3 is 16 residues long. From germline, CDR1 is KGHDR and CDR2 SFDVKD. Sample: blood T cells: a sorted CD56 or NKG2C T cell subset, CD4+ or CD8+ T cells, or bulk PBMC T cells (not recorded which). The chain recombines TRBV24-1 with TRBJ2-6; TCRdb designates TRBD1, a call that cannot be tested without DNA. This receptor was identified in a man aged 18-69 years in good health. Here the CDR3 reads CATSDGSGAGANVLTF.